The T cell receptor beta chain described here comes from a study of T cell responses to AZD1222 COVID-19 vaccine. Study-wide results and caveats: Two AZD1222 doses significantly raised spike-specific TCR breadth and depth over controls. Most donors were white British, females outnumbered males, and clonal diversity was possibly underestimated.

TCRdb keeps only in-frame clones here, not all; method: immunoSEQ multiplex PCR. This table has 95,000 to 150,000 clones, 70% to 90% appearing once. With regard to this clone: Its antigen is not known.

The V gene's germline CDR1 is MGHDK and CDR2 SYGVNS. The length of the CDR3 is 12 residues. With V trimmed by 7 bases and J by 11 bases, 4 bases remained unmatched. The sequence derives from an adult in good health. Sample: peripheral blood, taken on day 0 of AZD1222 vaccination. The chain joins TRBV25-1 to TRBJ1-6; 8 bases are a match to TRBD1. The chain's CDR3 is CASKGQATPLHF. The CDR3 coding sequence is TGTGCCAGCAAGGGACAGGCGACACCCCTCCACTTT.